The 8 T cell receptor beta chains listed next were all sequenced from one sample in a study of T cell responses to AZD1222 COVID-19 vaccine. The table came from immunoSEQ multiplex PCR; TCRdb's copy has only in-frame clones and leaves some out. The top ten hold over 1.2% of the sample, which has about 130,000 clones, approximately 86% seen once. Specimen: peripheral blood, collected on day 0 of AZD1222 vaccination. The receptor set was obtained from an adult in good health.

This CDR3 reads CASSYSSSTEAFF. The CDR3, as DNA: TGTGCCAGCAGTTACTCGAGTTCCACTGAAGCTTTCTTT. The gene calls are TRBV6-5 and TRBJ1-1, with D hard to call. V lost 0 bases, J lost 4 bases, and 6 bases lay in between. The CDR3 is made up of 13 amino acids. Germline V CDR1 and CDR2: MNHEY, SVGAGI.

As to this clone: The same CDR3 also results from other DNA sequences found in this sample. The V call is TRBV5-1, the J call TRBJ1-5; D is ambiguous. This CDR3 is built from 13 residues. The V and J ends lost 0 bases and 5 bases respectively, with 6 bases between them. CDR1 SGHRS and CDR2 YFSETQ come from the germline V gene. The CDR3 bases are TGCGCCAGCAGCTTGGACAGCTATCAGCCCCAGCATTTT. This gives the protein CASSLDSYQPQHF.

CDR3 nucleotide sequence: TGTGCCAGCAGTTCGGGATTAGACAATGAGCAGTTCTTC. Amino acids: CASSSGLDNEQFF. This chain connects TRBV12-3 or TRBV12-4 to TRBJ2-1; D may be TRBD2 (5 bases). V was pared by 4 bases and J by 5 bases, with 9 bases between. The CDR3 covers 13 residues.

The V gene is TRBV3-1 (or the pseudogene TRBV3-2), the J gene TRBJ2-7; 8 bases fit TRBD2. Germline V lookup: CDR1 LGHDT, CDR2 YNNKEL (reference sequence). V lost 0 bases and J lost 4; bases outside the gene matches: 8. The CDR3 sequence is 16 residues long. CDR3 amino acids: CASSQEGLALRYEQYF. The CDR3 DNA reads TGTGCCAGCAGCCAAGAAGGACTAGCCCTTCGGTACGAGCAGTACTTC.

This sequence joins TRBV9 and TRBJ1-1, with TRBD1 matching 10 bases. Unmatched junction bases numbered 7, after V lost 2 bases and J lost 6 bases. Germline loops: CDR1 SGDLS, CDR2 YYNGEE. This CDR3 is 15 amino acids long. The CDR3 DNA follows: TGTGCCAGCAGCGTGAAGGACAGGGGGTCCCCTGAAGCTTTCTTT. Translated: CASSVKDRGSPEAFF.

V and J are TRBV6-2 or TRBV6-3 and TRBJ2-7; either TRBD1 or TRBD2 may supply D (5 bases each). The V end lost 2 bases, the J end lost 5 bases, and 22 bases lay between the germline ends. CDR1 MNHEY and CDR2 SVGEGT come from the germline V gene. The CDR3 contains 17 residues. The CDR3 spells CASSYRGPTSPTHEQYF. The CDR3 DNA sequence: TGTGCCAGCAGTTACAGGGGCCCCACTAGTCCGACCCACGAGCAGTACTTC.

V is TRBV29-1 and J is TRBJ1-2; D may be TRBD1 (5 bases). Germline CDR1 is SQVTM and CDR2 is ANQGSEA. Trimming stripped 4 bases from V and 3 bases from J, with 9 bases between. The CDR3 spans 12 residues. The CDR3 loop reads CSVVGQDYGYTF. The CDR3 region has the DNA TGCAGCGTTGTGGGGCAGGACTATGGCTACACCTTC.

The chain joins TRBV6-2 or TRBV6-3 to TRBJ2-7; 9 bases align to TRBD2. Germline V gene data show CDR1 as MNHEY and CDR2 as SVGEGT. The V and J ends lost 2 bases and 2 bases, in that order; junction bases with no gene match: 4. The CDR3 loop spans 15 amino acids. Here the CDR3 reads CASSYERGAAYEQYF. The CDR3 DNA is TGTGCCAGCAGTTACGAGCGGGGGGCCGCCTACGAGCAGTACTTC.